Here is one T cell receptor beta chain with its context. What it recognizes is unknown. These data originate in a study of T cell responses to AZD1222 COVID-19 vaccine. Study-wide results and caveats: In a largely white British group with more females than males, clonal diversity was possibly underestimated. Mapped onto spike, vaccine-associated CD4 TCRs spanned it and were dominant at 160-218 and 743-854. Spike-specific TCR repertoires showed rising breadth and depth after two AZD1222 doses. All repertoire sampling was performed exclusively after the peak T cell response.

The protocol was immunoSEQ multiplex PCR, while the TCRdb copy is restricted to in-frame clones and leaves out a portion. The repertoire holds 100,000 to 150,000 clones, with 88% as singletons. The CDR3 consists of 16 residues. The trim removed 1 base at V and 5 bases at J, leaving 4 bases unmatched. From germline, CDR1 is MGHRA and CDR2 YSYEKL. V gene TRBV4-1 combines with J gene TRBJ2-1; 11 bases map to TRBD2. The material sequenced was peripheral blood, taken on day 0 of AZD1222 vaccination. The TCR originated in an adult in good health. CDR3: CASSQAIAGGDNEQFF. The CDR3 DNA reads TGCGCCAGCAGCCAAGCTATAGCGGGAGGGGACAATGAGCAGTTCTTC.